This T cell receptor beta chain was found in a study of shared clonotypes between healthy human individuals. Study findings and constraints: With a few donors compared, about 5% of naive CD4 clonotypes were shared.

Comment on this clone: Antigen specificity is unknown. As the CDR3 is not closed by the conserved phenylalanine or tryptophan, this likely results from a read error. Because the CDR3's place on the DNA is in doubt, the DNA is left out and the CDR3 is given as listed by TCRdb.

Naive CD8 cells lacked CD45RO and underwent positive selection for CCR7, leaving out terminally differentiated effector memory CD45RA+ cells. Counting both end residues, the CDR3 totals 12 amino acids. Germline loops: CDR1 SNHLY, CDR2 FYNNEI. The data were produced by immunoSEQ multiplex PCR, yet TCRdb's version contains in-frame clones alone and is incomplete. Of under 2,000,000 clones listed, roughly 94% are singletons. This TCR was sampled from a man aged 18 to 29 in good health. The V and J genes are TRBV2 and TRBJ1-2. Material: naive CD8+ T cells sorted from blood. CDR3 sequence reads: CASTLGPPMELR.